Each of the 10 T cell receptor beta chains below was sequenced from the same sample in a study of tumor-infiltrating lymphocytes in localized non-small cell lung cancer. Profiled with immunoSEQ multiplex PCR; TCRdb holds only in-frame clones, not every one. The sample includes just under 6,500 clones, 65% to 80% of them seen just once. The specimen was lung tumor tissue. Receptors were obtained from a human donor with non-small cell lung cancer.

This chain joins TRBV7-9 and TRBJ2-7; TRBD1 matches at 9 bases. V lost 4 bases, J lost 3 bases, and 4 bases stayed unmatched. Germline loops: CDR1 SEHNR, CDR2 FQNEAQ (reference sequence). This CDR3 region has 14 residues. CDR3 loop: CASSSADRGYEQYV. The CDR3 DNA sequence: TGTGCCAGCAGCTCGGCGGACAGGGGCTACGAGCAGTACGTC.

The CDR3 loop is CASSRTGDNTEAFF. CDR3 DNA: TGTGCCAGCAGCCGGACAGGGGATAACACTGAAGCTTTCTTT. This chain links TRBV27 with TRBJ1-1; the match to TRBD1 covers 9 bases. The CDR3 runs 14 residues. CDR1 and CDR2 from the germline V gene are MNHEY and SMNVEV (reference sequence). Trimming removed 6 bases from V and 2 bases from J; junction bases left unmatched: 4.

The chain couples TRBV7-2 to TRBJ2-7; 8 bases line up with TRBD1. CDR3 size: 13 residues. Germline V gives CDR1 SGHTA, CDR2 FQGNSA. Trimming at V came to 5 bases and at J to 6 bases, leaving 6 bases not matched to a gene. The CDR3 DNA follows: TGTGCCAGCAGCCCCCGGACAGGGCTCGAGCAGTACGTC. This encodes CASSPRTGLEQYV.

This chain connects TRBV11-2 to TRBJ2-3, with D tentatively TRBD1 or TRBD2 (5 bases each). CDR3 length: 14 amino acids. The V end lost 1 base, the J end lost 13 bases, and 18 bases lay between the germline ends. CDR1 is SGHAT, CDR2 FQNNGV, per germline. CDR3 in DNA: TGTGCCAGCAGCTTAGCAGCTTGGGACCGACAAAAGTATTTT. As protein: CASSLAAWDRQKYF. The complete variable domain, with remaining parts taken from reference TRBV11-2 and TRBJ2-3, reads EAGVAQSPRYKIIEKRQSVAFWCNPISGHATLYWYQQILGQGPKLLIQFQNNGVVDDSQLPKDRFSAERLKGVDSTLKIQPAKLEDSAVYLCASSLAAWDRQKYFGPGTRLTVL.

The V call is TRBV7-9, the J call TRBJ1-2; no reliable D call. This CDR3 is built from 12 residues. Germline lookup yields CDR1 SEHNR and CDR2 FQNEAQ (reference sequence). V lost 6 bases and J 4 bases, leaving 9 bases between the germline ends. CDR3: CASRGIGYGYTF. The CDR3 region has the DNA TGTGCCAGCAGGGGGATAGGCTATGGCTACACCTTC.

The V call is TRBV6-1, the J call TRBJ2-5; 12 nucleotides align to TRBD2. Germline V lookup: CDR1 MNHNS, CDR2 SASEGT. The V segment lost 5 bases and the J segment 4 bases; nucleotides outside the gene matches: 5. The CDR3 covers 15 residues. Written as DNA, the CDR3 is TGTGCCAGCAGTTCCATGGGACTAGCGGGAGAGACCCAGTACTTC. Its translation is CASSSMGLAGETQYF.

The chain recombines TRBV15 with TRBJ1-2; 8 bases line up with TRBD1. The CDR3 runs to 13 residues. V shed 5 bases, J shed 8 bases, and the junction held 7 bases outside the gene matches. Germline V CDR1 and CDR2: LNHNV, YYDKDF (reference sequence). CDR3: CATSSRTGQGYTF. The CDR3 nucleotides are TGTGCCACCAGCTCCCGGACAGGGCAAGGCTACACCTTC.

This clone was picked up a small number of times. This sequence joins TRBV6-5 and TRBJ1-6; no clear D gene. This CDR3 has 13 residues. Germline V lookup: CDR1 MNHEY, CDR2 SVGAGI. The V gene lost 6 bases and the J gene lost 7 bases, with 10 bases spanning the gap. CDR3 DNA sequence: TGTGCCAGCAGGGAACTGCGGAATTCACCCCTCCACTTT. It encodes CASRELRNSPLHF.

This chain joins TRBV19 and TRBJ1-5, with 7 bases aligning to TRBD1. The CDR3 extends over 14 amino acids. Germline CDR1 reads LNHDA; CDR2 reads SQIVND (reference sequence). The trim removed 4 bases at V and 5 bases at J, leaving 5 bases unmatched. Written as DNA, the CDR3 is TGTGCCAGTAGTAGGAGGGGGCGCGATCAGCCCCAGCATTTT. Translated: CASSRRGRDQPQHF. Full variable domain (rest looked up from reference TRBV19 and TRBJ1-5): DGGITQSPKYLFRKEGQNVTLSCEQNLNHDAMYWYRQDPGQGLRLIYYSQIVNDFQKGDIAEGYSVSREKKESFPLTVTSAQKNPTAFYLCASSRRGRDQPQHFGDGTRLSIL.

The chain carries TRBV28 and TRBJ1-1, with no clear D. Germline loops: CDR1 MDHEN, CDR2 SYDVKM. The CDR3 covers 11 residues. V was shortened by 5 bases and J by 5 bases, with 6 bases between the two germline ends. The CDR3 nucleotides read TGTGCCAGCAGTGTCCATACTGAAGCTTTCTTT. This translates into CASSVHTEAFF.